This T cell receptor beta chain emerged from a study of T cell responses to AZD1222 COVID-19 vaccine. Trimming took 0 bases from V and 1 from J, leaving 8 bases between them. The CDR3 sequence is 14 residues long. The V gene's germline CDR1 is SGHKS and CDR2 YYEKEE (reference sequence). Assay used: immunoSEQ multiplex PCR; TCRdb lists only in-frame clones, some missing. The sample comprises around 50,000 clones, around 80% of which are singletons, and approximately 10% rests with the top ten. The sequences come from peripheral blood, collected on day 0 of AZD1222 vaccination. The chain has TRBV5-5 and TRBJ2-7; D unresolved. The source is an adult in good health. The CDR3 DNA follows: TGTGCCAGCAGCTTGGTCGGCAGGTCCTACGAGCAGTACTTC. Protein: CASSLVGRSYEQYF. Full variable domain (rest looked up from reference TRBV5-5 and TRBJ2-7): DAGVTQSPTHLIKTRGQQVTLRCSPISGHKSVSWYQQVLGQGPQFIFQYYEKEERGRGNFPDRFSARQFPNYSSELNVNALLLGDSALYLCASSLVGRSYEQYFGPGTRLTVT.